This TCR beta chain came from a study of OX40 agonist ivuxolimab in advanced cancers. The J segment lost 6 bases and the V segment lost 6 bases, leaving 4 bases of the junction unmatched. The germline V gene has CDR1 SNHLY and CDR2 FYNNEI. This CDR3 region has 14 residues. Measured with immunoSEQ multiplex PCR; TCRdb has only the in-frame clones, and not every one. The sample has roughly 43,000 clones, roughly 86% seen once; the top ten hold under 40%. The J gene is TRBJ2-6, the V gene TRBV2; 8 bases are a match to TRBD2. This TCR came from an adult with an advanced solid tumor such as melanoma, head and neck, liver or kidney cancer. Specimen: CD4+ or CD8+ T cells sorted from blood, collected in a trial of the OX40 agonist ivuxolimab. This CDR3 reads CASSGTSLANVLTF. CDR3 sequence (DNA): TGTGCCAGCAGCGGGACTAGTCTGGCCAACGTCCTGACTTTC.